This T cell receptor beta chain was documented in a study of early T cells in non-severe SARS-CoV-2 infection. At least ten counts were recorded for this clonotype. A junction boundary mismatches the germline segment, possibly from a read error. The germline gives CDR1 MNHNS, CDR2 SASEGT. The CDR3 contains 13 residues. Attachment of unique molecular identifiers was made to individual cDNA molecules. TCRdb re-called the 5' RACE reads with MiXCR, one entry per CDR3 protein. The sample records 60,000 to 75,000 distinct CDR3 sequences, over 9.5% being singletons. The starting material was whole blood, obtained at baseline. This receptor was identified in an adult who was a healthcare worker with PCR-confirmed SARS-CoV-2 infection or an uninfected control (not recorded which). The chain employs TRBV6-1 and TRBJ1-5; possibly TRBD1 for D (5 bases). CDR3 sequence (DNA): TGCGTATCCGGGACTACAAGCAATCAGCCCCAGCATTTT. It yields the protein CVSGTTSNQPQHF.